Following are 30 T cell receptor beta chains from one sample sequenced in a study of somatic mutations in cytotoxic T cells in rheumatoid arthritis. Data came from immunoSEQ multiplex PCR; TCRdb stores just in-frame clones and leaves some out. Of fewer than 13,000 clones listed, about 70% are singletons. The sequenced material came from CD8+ T cells sorted from blood. Receptors originate from a man between 60 and 70 years old in good health.

The J gene is TRBJ2-3, the V gene TRBV29-1, with D maybe TRBD2 (5 bases). Trimming shortened V by 0 bases and J by 5 bases, and 18 bases separated the two germline ends. The CDR3 spans 16 residues. CDR1 SQVTM and CDR2 ANQGSEA come from the germline V gene. The CDR3 here is CSVEDAPGKQVDTQYF. In DNA, the CDR3 is TGCAGCGTTGAAGATGCCCCGGGAAAACAAGTAGATACGCAGTATTTT.

This clone showed up just once. The V gene is TRBV28, the J gene TRBJ2-6; D ambiguous. V was shortened by 7 bases and J by 4 bases, with 8 bases between the two germline ends. The CDR3 runs to 13 residues. Germline CDR1 MDHEN, CDR2 SYDVKM. CDR3 sequence: CASTQAGANVLTF. In nucleotides, the CDR3 is TGTGCCAGCACCCAAGCCGGGGCCAACGTCCTGACTTTC.

V gene TRBV28 combines with J gene TRBJ1-5; D perhaps matches TRBD1 (5 bases). There are 15 residues in the CDR3. V dropped 2 bases and J dropped 0 bases, with 8 bases sitting between them. Germline CDR1 is MDHEN and CDR2 is SYDVKM. As DNA, the CDR3 is TGTGCCAGCAGTTTAGACAGCGATAGCAATCAGCCCCAGCATTTT. The encoded protein is CASSLDSDSNQPQHF.

This chain links TRBV7-9 with TRBJ2-1; possibly TRBD2 for D (6 bases). Germline CDR1 reads SEHNR; CDR2 reads FQNEAQ (reference sequence). The ends were cut back, 7 bases at V and 1 base at J, with 11 bases in the middle. CDR3 length: 14 residues. The CDR3 spells CASIGRESYNEQFF. The CDR3 region has the DNA TGTGCCAGCATAGGACGGGAGTCCTACAATGAGCAGTTCTTC.

The V call is TRBV4-2, the J call TRBJ2-7, with unresolved D. CDR1 and CDR2 (germline): LGHNA, YNFKEQ. With 0 bases removed from V and 2 bases from J, the gap between germline ends came to 8 bases. CDR3 length: 14 amino acids. The CDR3 loop is CASSQEMVTYEQYF. CDR3 in DNA: TGTGCCAGCAGCCAAGAGATGGTAACCTACGAGCAGTACTTC.

The CDR3, as DNA: TGTGCCAGCAGCCTACGGGACAGGGGACCACCTGATACGCAGTATTTT. It translates to CASSLRDRGPPDTQYF. This sequence joins TRBV7-8 and TRBJ2-3; 10 positions match TRBD1. The CDR3 has 16 amino acids. V was pared by 5 bases and J by 6 bases, with 11 bases of the junction left unmatched. From germline, CDR1 is SGHVS and CDR2 FQNEAQ.

This clone was detected a few times. A read error may produce the germline difference seen at one junction end. V is TRBV28 and J is TRBJ1-6; D remains ambiguous. Germline V gene sequence: CDR1 MDHEN, CDR2 SYDVKM. The CDR3 is 13 amino acids. CDR3 in DNA: TGTGCCAGCAGGTTATCGGGCAATTCACCCCTCCACTTT. Translation: CASRLSGNSPLHF.

The chain carries TRBV13 and TRBJ2-1; the match to TRBD1 covers 10 bases. J was trimmed by 8 bases and V by 5 bases; bases with no gene match: 9. Germline V gene sequence: CDR1 PRHDT, CDR2 FYEKMQ (reference sequence). The CDR3 runs 15 residues. The CDR3 DNA reads TGTGCCAGCAGCGCTTCCGGGACAGGGGACGATGAGCAGTTCTTC. Protein product: CASSASGTGDDEQFF.

The chain joins TRBV2 to TRBJ2-7; the match to TRBD2 covers 12 bases. Trimming took 3 bases from V and 3 from J; bases not matched to a gene: 3. From germline, CDR1 is SNHLY and CDR2 FYNNEI. The CDR3 length is 15 residues. CDR3 sequence reads: CASSDGLAGYYEQYF. In DNA form, the CDR3 reads TGTGCCAGCAGTGACGGACTAGCGGGATACTACGAGCAGTACTTC.

This rearrangement joins TRBV28 to TRBJ1-5, with 7 bases lining up with TRBD1. CDR1 is MDHEN, CDR2 SYDVKM, per germline. V trimming: 4 bases; J trimming: 4 bases; junction bases outside the gene matches: 10. The CDR3 consists of 16 residues. The CDR3 spells CASSYSAGRGNQPQHF. CDR3 bases: TGTGCCAGCAGTTACTCGGCAGGCAGGGGGAATCAGCCCCAGCATTTT.

The rearrangement uses TRBV27 and TRBJ2-1, with a tentative D call TRBD2 (6 bases). Trimming left V 2 bases short and J 7 bases short, with 12 bases between. Germline assignment: CDR1 MNHEY and CDR2 SMNVEV (reference sequence). The CDR3 is 14 amino acids. CDR3 in DNA: TGTGCCAGCAGTTTAAATGCAGGGAGGAATGAGCAGTTCTTC. It encodes CASSLNAGRNEQFF.

The chain employs TRBV28 and TRBJ1-4, with D possibly being TRBD1 (5 bases). V shed 5 bases and J shed 11 bases, with 21 bases lying between them. The CDR3 is 15 residues long. CDR1 is MDHEN, CDR2 SYDVKM, per germline. In nucleotides, the CDR3 is TGTGCCAGCAGTGGGGGGGTGACCCCCAGTCGGAAACTGTTTTTT. Translation: CASSGGVTPSRKLFF.

The gene calls are TRBV27 and TRBJ2-7; 7 positions agree with TRBD1. With V trimmed by 5 bases and J by 0 bases, 7 bases remained unmatched. This CDR3 is built from 15 residues. In germline, CDR1 is MNHEY, CDR2 SMNVEV (reference sequence). The chain's CDR3 is CASSPGQYSSYEQYF. The CDR3 coding sequence is TGTGCCAGCAGTCCGGGACAGTACAGCTCCTACGAGCAGTACTTC.

The CDR3 protein is CASSEGPGYEQYF. Here the CDR3 DNA reads TGTGCCAGCTCCGAGGGACCCGGATACGAGCAGTACTTC. The chain carries TRBV18 and TRBJ2-7; D could derive from TRBD1 or TRBD2 (5 bases each). CDR3 length: 13 amino acids. CDR1 and CDR2 (germline): KGHSH, LQKENI. V was pared by 6 bases and J by 4 bases, with 13 bases between.

J is TRBJ1-2 and V is TRBV27; 7 nucleotides align to TRBD1. The germline gives CDR1 MNHEY, CDR2 SMNVEV (reference sequence). Trimming removed 0 bases from V and 8 bases from J; junction bases left unmatched: 3. The CDR3 runs to 13 residues. The CDR3 DNA is TGTGCCAGCAGTTTATCAGGGGGCGGGGGCTACACCTTC. Protein product: CASSLSGGGGYTF.

The chain joins TRBV5-1 to TRBJ2-7, with 8 positions matching TRBD1. The CDR3 runs to 15 residues. V lost 2 bases to trimming and J lost 3 bases; unmatched junction nucleotides: 7. Germline V gene sequence: CDR1 SGHRS, CDR2 YFSETQ. The CDR3 is CASSLGQGGFYEQYF. Here the CDR3 DNA reads TGCGCCAGCAGCTTAGGACAGGGAGGTTTCTACGAGCAGTACTTC.

The chain links TRBV5-1 to TRBJ2-5, with TRBD2 as a possible D gene (6 bases). CDR3 size: 16 residues. Trimming shortened V by 2 bases and J by 4 bases, and 18 bases separated the two germline ends. Per the germline V gene, CDR1 is SGHRS and CDR2 is YFSETQ. CDR3 protein: CASSLGGGGSGETQYF. In DNA form, the CDR3 reads TGCGCCAGCAGCTTAGGAGGTGGAGGGTCGGGAGAGACCCAGTACTTC.

The V and J genes are TRBV15 and TRBJ1-4; 9 bases align to TRBD1. The trim removed 9 bases at V and 7 bases at J, leaving 12 bases unmatched. CDR1 is LNHNV, CDR2 YYDKDF, per germline (reference sequence). The CDR3 is made up of 15 amino acids. For the CDR3, the DNA is TGTGCCACGAGGGATAGTAGGGACAGGGTTGAAAAACTGTTTTTT. Translated: CATRDSRDRVEKLFF. The variable domain in full, completed from reference TRBV15 and TRBJ1-4, reads DAMVIQNPRYQVTQFGKPVTLSCSQTLNHNVMYWYQQKSSQAPKLLFHYYDKDFNNEADTPDNFQSRRPNTSFCFLDIRSPGLGDTAMYLCATRDSRDRVEKLFFGSGTQLSVL.

The chain joins TRBV28 to TRBJ2-5, with D uncertain. V was cut by 3 bases and J by 5 bases, with 16 bases left in between. The CDR3 loop spans 15 amino acids. Germline values: CDR1 MDHEN, CDR2 SYDVKM. The CDR3 is CASSFEGRVDETQYF. In nucleotides, the CDR3 is TGTGCCAGCAGTTTTGAAGGACGTGTGGACGAGACCCAGTACTTC. Full variable domain (missing parts from reference TRBV28 and TRBJ2-5): DVKVTQSSRYLVKRTGEKVFLECVQDMDHENMFWYRQDPGLGLRLIYFSYDVKMKEKGDIPEGYSVSREKKERFSLILESASTNQTSMYLCASSFEGRVDETQYFGPGTRLLVL.

This chain joins TRBV11-3 and TRBJ2-6, with 9 bases that match TRBD1. The CDR3 sequence is 17 residues long. V shed 5 bases, J shed 2 bases, and the junction held 7 bases outside the gene matches. Germline V lookup: CDR1 SGHNT, CDR2 YENEEA. The CDR3 reads CASSLGQGKAGANVLTF. CDR3 bases: TGTGCCAGCAGCCTGGGACAGGGTAAGGCTGGGGCCAACGTCCTGACTTTC.

CDR3 DNA: TGTGCCAGCAGCCCCGGGCCGTTGAGCAATCAGCCCCAGCATTTT. This sequence encodes CASSPGPLSNQPQHF. The chain recombines TRBV7-2 with TRBJ1-5; D call uncertain. The CDR3 is made up of 15 amino acids. Trimming left V 5 bases short and J 1 base short, with 12 bases between. The germline CDR1 and CDR2 sequences are SGHTA and FQGNSA.

The V call is TRBV27, the J call TRBJ2-5; 7 bases fit TRBD2. Germline V gene lookup returns CDR1 MNHEY and CDR2 SMNVEV (reference sequence). Losses at the gene ends were 0 bases for V and 1 base for J; bases not matched to a gene: 2. This CDR3 spans 15 amino acids. Written as DNA, the CDR3 is TGTGCCAGCAGTTTATCGGGCGGGAGCCAAGAGACCCAGTACTTC. Translating it yields CASSLSGGSQETQYF.

The genes are TRBV19 and TRBJ2-7; 11 bases match TRBD2. V trimming: 3 bases; J trimming: 6 bases; junction bases outside the gene matches: 7. The CDR3 contains 15 residues. The germline V gene encodes CDR1 LNHDA and CDR2 SQIVND (reference sequence). The CDR3, as DNA: TGTGCCAGTAGTATGGGGCTAGCGGGAGGAGGCGAGCAGTACTTC. This gives the protein CASSMGLAGGGEQYF.

V is TRBV4-3 and J is TRBJ2-3; D is unclear. V shed 0 bases and J shed 1 base, with 8 bases lying between them. From germline, CDR1 is LGHNA and CDR2 YSLEER. The CDR3 is 15 residues long. CDR3 sequence: CASSQEAIRTDTQYF. For the CDR3, the DNA is TGCGCCAGCAGCCAAGAAGCTATCCGCACAGATACGCAGTATTTT.

V is TRBV7-2 and J is TRBJ1-5; tentative D call: TRBD1 (5 bases). The CDR3 length is 13 residues. With 4 bases removed from V and 9 bases from J, the gap between germline ends came to 13 bases. CDR1 is SGHTA, CDR2 FQGNSA, per germline. The CDR3 protein is CASSSNQGRPQHF. The CDR3 DNA is TGTGCCAGCAGCTCCAACCAGGGAAGGCCCCAGCATTTT.

The chain joins TRBV4-2 to TRBJ2-1; D is undetermined. The ends were cut back, 1 base at V and 3 bases at J, with 10 bases in the middle. CDR1 and CDR2 from the germline V gene are LGHNA and YNFKEQ. The CDR3 runs to 15 residues. The CDR3 spells CASSQVAGNYNEQFF. The CDR3 region has the DNA TGTGCCAGCAGCCAAGTTGCAGGCAACTACAATGAGCAGTTCTTC.

The chain has TRBV5-6 and TRBJ2-7; TRBD2 matches at 8 bases. With 3 bases clipped from V and 11 bases from J, the junction kept 7 bases outside the gene matches. CDR1 and CDR2 from the germline V gene are SGHDT and YYEEEE. The CDR3 is 12 amino acids. This CDR3 reads CASSSGGGVKYF. The CDR3, as DNA: TGTGCCAGCAGCTCGGGGGGGGGAGTGAAGTACTTC.

V usage is TRBV29-1 and J usage is TRBJ1-2, with TRBD1 as a possible D gene (5 bases). V lost 3 bases, J lost 6 bases, and 5 bases lay in between. In germline, CDR1 is SQVTM, CDR2 ANQGSEA. The CDR3 is made up of 10 amino acids. CDR3 region: CSVEGDGYTF. CDR3 DNA sequence: TGCAGCGTTGAGGGGGATGGCTACACCTTC.

This clone was detected only once. This chain uses TRBV28 with TRBJ2-1; 7 nucleotides agree with TRBD1. CDR1 is MDHEN and CDR2 is SYDVKM in the germline V gene. CDR3 size: 13 residues. V dropped 7 bases and J dropped 4; count of bases not matched to a gene: 4. CDR3 sequence: CASTTGVYNEQFF. The CDR3 bases are TGTGCCAGCACCACAGGGGTTTACAATGAGCAGTTCTTC.

This sequence joins TRBV5-4 and TRBJ1-1; D is ambiguous. The CDR3 extends over 13 amino acids. V was cut by 4 bases and J by 1 base, with 8 bases left in between. CDR1 and CDR2 (germline): SGHNT, YYREEE (reference sequence). CDR3 sequence (DNA): TGTGCCAGCAGCCCCTTAGAGAACACTGAAGCTTTCTTT. It specifies CASSPLENTEAFF.